The 8 T cell receptor beta chains in this list originate from one sample, sequenced in a study of blood T cell repertoires in COVID-19. The assay was immunoSEQ multiplex PCR, and TCRdb's table has in-frame clones only and misses some. The table has under 15,000 clones, about two thirds seen once. The sequencing sample was made of peripheral blood. Receptor source: a man aged 55 to 69 with COVID-19, enrolled during active disease.

The rearrangement joins TRBV9 to TRBJ2-3, with a possible D match to TRBD2 (6 bases). With 0 bases removed from V and 2 bases from J, the gap between germline ends came to 19 bases. Germline V CDR1 and CDR2: SGDLS, YYNGEE. The CDR3 totals 18 residues. The CDR3 nucleotides read TGTGCCAGCAGCGTAGGCGGGGATGGGGGACGCCCCACAGATACGCAGTATTTT. It specifies CASSVGGDGGRPTDTQYF.

This rearrangement joins TRBV5-6 to TRBJ2-2; D gene unclear. V lost 0 bases and J lost 9, with 15 bases in between. Germline assignment: CDR1 SGHDT and CDR2 YYEEEE. This CDR3 spans 15 amino acids. CDR3 amino acids: CASSLGPSQSRELFF. The CDR3 nucleotides are TGTGCCAGCAGCTTGGGCCCGTCGCAGTCCCGGGAGCTGTTTTTT.

The chain carries TRBV27 and TRBJ1-1; D remains ambiguous. Deletions cut 4 bases from V and 0 bases from J, with 15 bases between. The CDR3 contains 16 residues. CDR1 and CDR2 (germline): MNHEY, SMNVEV (reference sequence). The CDR3 DNA sequence: TGTGCCAGCAGTTCCCGCCAGGTGGGCATGAACACTGAAGCTTTCTTT. This translates into CASSSRQVGMNTEAFF.

The rearrangement links TRBV6-2 or TRBV6-3 to TRBJ2-3; the match to TRBD2 covers 9 bases. V shed 5 bases and J 0 bases; nucleotides not matched to a gene: 6. CDR3 length equals 16 residues. Germline V gives CDR1 MNHEY, CDR2 SVGEGT. The CDR3 DNA reads as TGTGCCAGCAGTAGCCTAGCGGGGTCCAGCACAGATACGCAGTATTTT. Translation: CASSSLAGSSTDTQYF.

The V gene is TRBV5-1, the J gene TRBJ1-4; D uncertain. V lost 4 bases and J lost 2, with 12 bases in between. In germline, CDR1 is SGHRS, CDR2 YFSETQ. The CDR3 consists of 15 residues. The DNA of the CDR3 is TGCGCCAGCAGCCCGATTCTTGCGACTAATGAAAAACTGTTTTTT. Amino acid sequence: CASSPILATNEKLFF.

The chain is built from TRBV3-1 (or the pseudogene TRBV3-2) and TRBJ2-1, with TRBD2 identical over 8 bases. V shed 6 bases, J shed 3 bases, and the junction held 7 bases outside the gene matches. This CDR3 comprises 15 residues. Germline loops: CDR1 LGHDT, CDR2 YNNKEL (reference sequence). CDR3 loop: CASRPSGGYYNEQFF. In DNA form, the CDR3 reads TGTGCCAGCAGACCGAGCGGGGGCTACTACAATGAGCAGTTCTTC.

This sequence joins TRBV27 and TRBJ2-2, with 9 bases fitting TRBD1. The ends lost 1 base at V and 0 bases at J; junction bases unmatched: 9. Germline V CDR1 and CDR2: MNHEY, SMNVEV (reference sequence). The CDR3 is 19 residues long. In nucleotides, the CDR3 is TGTGCCAGCAGTTTATTGGATCCGGGACAGGGTTCGAACACCGGGGAGCTGTTTTTT. This codes for CASSLLDPGQGSNTGELFF.

By its share, this clone is medium-sized. This sequence joins TRBV4-1 and TRBJ1-5; D possibly corresponds to TRBD1 (6 bases). From germline, CDR1 is MGHRA and CDR2 YSYEKL. The CDR3 is 18 amino acids. The V gene lost 0 bases and the J gene lost 3 bases, with 18 bases spanning the gap. The CDR3, as DNA: TGCGCCAGCAGCCAAGATCTATCCCAGGGGCTTGACAATCAGCCCCAGCATTTT. It yields the protein CASSQDLSQGLDNQPQHF.